Below, one TCR beta chain is given with its context. In the original processing: Reference gene primer amplification yielded estimated nucleated cell counts. Assay used: immunoSEQ multiplex PCR; TCRdb lists only in-frame clones, some missing. V and J calls and clone size are copied from that table; D and trimming were computed from the DNA. The data contain 60,000 to 75,000 clones, 65% to 85% of them singletons. This sample is drawn from a study of blood T cell repertoires in COVID-19. Study background: Material from acute and convalescent COVID-19 was sourced from the United States, Italy and Spain. PBMCs, B-cell-depleted T cells, or T cells provided the cDNA or gDNA that made up the material.

The TCR was taken from a woman aged 45-65 years with acute or convalescent COVID-19. Sequencing was performed on peripheral blood.

The CDR3 nucleotides read TGTGCCAGCAGTGTGAACGCCGGGACAGGGCACCAGCCCCAGCATTTT. As protein: CASSVNAGTGHQPQHF. This chain links TRBV27 with TRBJ1-5, with TRBD1 identical over 9 bases. Germline trimming cut 5 bases from V and 7 bases from J; bases unmatched to any gene: 12. This CDR3 comprises 16 residues. The V gene's germline CDR1 is MNHEY and CDR2 SMNVEV (reference sequence).